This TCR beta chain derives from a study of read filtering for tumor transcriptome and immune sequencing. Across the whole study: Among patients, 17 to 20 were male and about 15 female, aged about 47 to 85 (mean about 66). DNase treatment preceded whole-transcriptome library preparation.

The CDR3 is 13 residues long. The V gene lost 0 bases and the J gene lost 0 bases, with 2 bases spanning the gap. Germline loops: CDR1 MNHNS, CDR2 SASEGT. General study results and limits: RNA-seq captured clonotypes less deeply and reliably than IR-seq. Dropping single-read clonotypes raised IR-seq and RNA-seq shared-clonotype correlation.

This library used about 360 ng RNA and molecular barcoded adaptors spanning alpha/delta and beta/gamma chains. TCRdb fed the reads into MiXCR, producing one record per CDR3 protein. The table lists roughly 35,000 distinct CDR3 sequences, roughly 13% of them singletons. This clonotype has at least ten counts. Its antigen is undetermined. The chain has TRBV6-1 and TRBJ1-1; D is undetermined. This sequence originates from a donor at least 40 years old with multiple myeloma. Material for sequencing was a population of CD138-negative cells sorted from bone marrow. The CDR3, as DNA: TGTGCCAGCAGTGAAGCAGTGAACACTGAAGCTTTCTTT. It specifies CASSEAVNTEAFF.